Listed below are T cell receptor beta chains from one sample, sequenced in a study of blood T cells in healthy people across ages. MiXCR was run by TCRdb on the 5' RACE reads, yielding one entry per CDR3 protein. The sample contains roughly 1.5 million distinct CDR3 sequences, about 42% of which appear only once. Sequencing was done on a sample of blood. These receptors all stem from a woman aged 18 to 35 in good health. Both conserved end residues are part of each CDR3. Each record gives: D gene, V gene, clone size, J gene, CDR3 DNA, CDR3 protein. D genes are given only for firm matches. Rows give clone size only sometimes, using once, few, many, or a class for an expanded clone.

d_gene: TRBD1
v_gene: TRBV28
abundance: -
j_gene: TRBJ1-1
CDR3nt: TGTGCCAGCAGTTCCCACTACAGGGGGCGGCCTGAAGCTTTCTTT
CDR3aa: CASSSHYRGRPEAFF

d_gene: TRBD2
v_gene: TRBV20-1
abundance: -
j_gene: TRBJ2-7
CDR3nt: TGCAGTGCTAGCCCCCTCGGAGCGGGGCCCACCTACGAGCAGTACTTC
CDR3aa: CSASPLGAGPTYEQYF

d_gene: TRBD2
v_gene: TRBV11-3
abundance: -
j_gene: TRBJ2-7
CDR3nt: TGTGCCGGCAGCTTAACTAGCGGGAGTGGTTACGAGCAGTACTTC
CDR3aa: CAGSLTSGSGYEQYF

d_gene: -
v_gene: TRBV28
abundance: once
j_gene: TRBJ2-7
CDR3nt: TGTGCCAGCAGTTTTAGTAGCGCGGATGAGTACTTC
CDR3aa: CASSFSSADEYF

d_gene: TRBD2
v_gene: TRBV5-1
abundance: -
j_gene: TRBJ2-3
CDR3nt: TGCGCCAGCAGCCCGATAGGACTAGCGGGGCGCACAGATACGCAGTATTTT
CDR3aa: CASSPIGLAGRTDTQYF

d_gene: -
v_gene: TRBV27
abundance: -
j_gene: TRBJ2-7
CDR3nt: TGTGCCAGCCGCCCCGGTCCTAACTACGAGCAGTACTTC
CDR3aa: CASRPGPNYEQYF

d_gene: -
v_gene: TRBV15
abundance: -
j_gene: TRBJ1-1
CDR3nt: TGTGCCACCGGTCCGGGGCCGAACACTGAAGCTTTCTTT
CDR3aa: CATGPGPNTEAFF

d_gene: -
v_gene: TRBV5-1
abundance: few
j_gene: TRBJ2-3
CDR3nt: TGCGCCAGCAAGGATGGGGTGGGGCCAGATACGCAGTATTTT
CDR3aa: CASKDGVGPDTQYF

d_gene: -
v_gene: TRBV21-1
abundance: few
j_gene: TRBJ2-1
CDR3nt: TGTGCCAGCAGCAAGTACAGGGCAGAAGGGAACAATGAGCAGTTCTTC
CDR3aa: CASSKYRAEGNNEQFF

d_gene: TRBD1
v_gene: TRBV3-1
abundance: -
j_gene: TRBJ1-1
CDR3nt: TGTGCCAGCAACCAGGGGGTAGGGACTGAAGCTTTCTTT
CDR3aa: CASNQGVGTEAFF

d_gene: TRBD1
v_gene: TRBV12-3/TRBV12-4
abundance: many
j_gene: TRBJ2-7
CDR3nt: TGTGCCAGCAGCCCGACAGGGAGCTCCTACGAGCAGTACTTC
CDR3aa: CASSPTGSSYEQYF

d_gene: -
v_gene: TRBV5-1
abundance: few
j_gene: TRBJ2-1
CDR3nt: TGCGCCAGCAGCTTGTCGGGGAGCAAGTTCTTC
CDR3aa: CASSLSGSKFF

d_gene: TRBD2
v_gene: TRBV9
abundance: -
j_gene: TRBJ2-7
CDR3nt: TGTGCCAGCAGCGCCTCTAGCGGGAGTTCCTACGAGCAGTACTTC
CDR3aa: CASSASSGSSYEQYF

d_gene: TRBD1
v_gene: TRBV7-6
abundance: -
j_gene: TRBJ2-6
CDR3nt: TGTGCCAGCAGCGTAAAATACAGGGGGTCCGCCAACGTCCTGACTTTC
CDR3aa: CASSVKYRGSANVLTF

d_gene: -
v_gene: TRBV14
abundance: -
j_gene: TRBJ2-3
CDR3nt: TGTGCCAGCAGCCAAACTACGGTAGAGGTGACCACAGATACGCAGTATTTT
CDR3aa: CASSQTTVEVTTDTQYF

d_gene: TRBD2
v_gene: TRBV28
abundance: few
j_gene: TRBJ2-1
CDR3nt: TGTGCCAGCAGTTCTAGCGGGAGAATCAATGAGCAGTTCTTC
CDR3aa: CASSSSGRINEQFF

d_gene: -
v_gene: TRBV2
abundance: -
j_gene: TRBJ2-3
CDR3nt: TGTGCCAGCAAGCGACTAGCAGATACGCAGTATTTT
CDR3aa: CASKRLADTQYF

d_gene: -
v_gene: TRBV7-2
abundance: -
j_gene: TRBJ1-4
CDR3nt: TGTGCCAGCAGCTCCCCAGGCCTAGGTGGGAAACTGTTTTTT
CDR3aa: CASSSPGLGGKLFF

d_gene: -
v_gene: TRBV4-2
abundance: -
j_gene: TRBJ2-2
CDR3nt: TGTGCCAGCAGCCAAGATCCGGGAGCGAACACCGGGGAGCTGTTTTTT
CDR3aa: CASSQDPGANTGELFF

d_gene: -
v_gene: TRBV20-1
abundance: few
j_gene: TRBJ2-7
CDR3nt: TGCAGTGCTGGAAACGCCCCGACTGGCGAGCAGTACTTC
CDR3aa: CSAGNAPTGEQYF

d_gene: TRBD1
v_gene: TRBV5-1
abundance: few
j_gene: TRBJ1-1
CDR3nt: TGCGCCAGCAAAAGAACCCCCAGGGGGCAGGTCACTGAAGCTTTCTTT
CDR3aa: CASKRTPRGQVTEAFF

d_gene: -
v_gene: TRBV27
abundance: -
j_gene: TRBJ2-3
CDR3nt: TGTGCCAGCAGGCGGGACAGAACCACAGATACGCAGTATTTT
CDR3aa: CASRRDRTTDTQYF

d_gene: TRBD2
v_gene: TRBV7-2
abundance: -
j_gene: TRBJ2-7
CDR3nt: TGTGCCAGCAGCGAGGGGAGCGGACGAGCGGGATGGATCTACAATGAGCAGTACTTC
CDR3aa: CASSEGSGRAGWIYNEQYF

d_gene: TRBD1
v_gene: TRBV12-3/TRBV12-4
abundance: -
j_gene: TRBJ1-1
CDR3nt: TGTGCCAGCAGACCGGGACAGGCGATGAACACTGAAGCTTTCTTT
CDR3aa: CASRPGQAMNTEAFF

d_gene: -
v_gene: TRBV27
abundance: few
j_gene: TRBJ2-7
CDR3nt: TGTGCCAGCAGCCCGGGTGCCCACTACGAGCAGTACTTC
CDR3aa: CASSPGAHYEQYF

d_gene: TRBD2
v_gene: TRBV7-2
abundance: many
j_gene: TRBJ2-7
CDR3nt: TGTGCCAGCAAAAATAGCGGGGCCTCCTACGAGCAGTACTTC
CDR3aa: CASKNSGASYEQYF

d_gene: -
v_gene: TRBV6-1
abundance: -
j_gene: TRBJ2-5
CDR3nt: TGTGCCAGCAACGGACAGCCTCGAGGGACCCAGTACTTC
CDR3aa: CASNGQPRGTQYF

d_gene: -
v_gene: TRBV20-1
abundance: few
j_gene: TRBJ1-4
CDR3nt: TGCAGTGCCCCCACACAGGTGGAGGAAAAACTGTTTTTT
CDR3aa: CSAPTQVEEKLFF

d_gene: -
v_gene: TRBV5-5
abundance: -
j_gene: TRBJ1-2
CDR3nt: TGTGCCAGCAGCTTGGAGGCAGCCACTCCCTATGGCTACACCTTC
CDR3aa: CASSLEAATPYGYTF